These T cell receptor beta chains were read from a single sample in a study of shared clonotypes between healthy human individuals. Clones were sequenced by immunoSEQ multiplex PCR, and TCRdb holds only the in-frame ones, with some missing. The data show a few hundred thousand clones, around 80% seen once. The sequenced material came from PBMCs. The source of these receptors is a middle-aged woman in good health. Some clones in this sample may be carry-over from other donors' samples. Each CDR3 is given with its conserved first and last residue. A D gene is named only where the DNA matches it firmly. Some rows mark clone size as missing; the rest say once, few, many or name a class of expanded clone.

clone size | J gene | D gene | V gene | CDR3 DNA | CDR3 protein
NA | TRBJ2-7 | TRBD1 | TRBV4-2 | TGTGCCAGCAGCCAAGTTTCAGGGACAGGCTACGAGCAGTACTTC | CASSQVSGTGYEQYF
NA | TRBJ2-7 | TRBD2 | TRBV4-1 | TGCGCCAGCAGCCTAATAAGCGGGAGGGATCACTACGAGCAGTACTTC | CASSLISGRDHYEQYF
NA | TRBJ2-2 | NA | TRBV4-1 | TGCGCCAGCAGCCGCCCGGGACTCAACACCGGGGAGCTGTTTTTT | CASSRPGLNTGELFF
NA | TRBJ2-3 | NA | TRBV7-9 | TGTGCCAGCAGCGTCGCCGGGACGGCGCATACGCAGTATTTT | CASSVAGTAHTQYF
NA | TRBJ2-3 | NA | TRBV2 | TGTGCCAGCAGTGATAGCTTCCTGGGACTTAGCACAGATACGCAGTATTTT | CASSDSFLGLSTDTQYF
NA | TRBJ2-2 | NA | TRBV5-1 | TGCGCCAGCAGCCCCGACAGGCCGAACACCGGGGAGCTGTTTTTT | CASSPDRPNTGELFF
NA | TRBJ2-3 | TRBD2 | TRBV9 | TGTGCCAGCAGCGTAGCCGGGACTAGCGGCACAGATACGCAGTATTTT | CASSVAGTSGTDTQYF
NA | TRBJ2-3 | NA | TRBV7-9 | TGTGCCAGCAGCGACCCCGCACAGGTGGCAGATACGCAGTATTTT | CASSDPAQVADTQYF
NA | TRBJ2-5 | NA | TRBV2 | TGTGCCAGCGGGGCAGATGACCAAGAGACCCAGTACTTC | CASGADDQETQYF
NA | TRBJ1-1 | TRBD1 | TRBV6-5 | TGTGCCAGCAGTCCCGGGACAGGGGCCACTGAAGCTTTCTTT | CASSPGTGATEAFF
few | TRBJ2-1 | TRBD2 | TRBV19 | TGTGCCAGTAGGTCGACGGGACTAGCATTTTATGAGCAGTTCTTC | CASRSTGLAFYEQFF
NA | TRBJ2-1 | NA | TRBV29-1 | TGCAGCGGGTTAGGGGCGGCCTCCTACAATGAGCAGTTCTTC | CSGLGAASYNEQFF
NA | TRBJ1-1 | NA | TRBV5-1 | TGCGCCAGCAGCTTGACAGGTGGGACTGAAGCTTTCTTT | CASSLTGGTEAFF
NA | TRBJ2-7 | NA | TRBV5-6 | TGTGCCAGCAGCTCCTCTCTATCATGGTTTTCCTACGAGCAGTACTTC | CASSSSLSWFSYEQYF
NA | TRBJ1-2 | NA | TRBV10-3 | TGTGCCATCAGTCCACAAAACTATGGCTACACCTTC | CAISPQNYGYTF
NA | TRBJ2-5 | NA | TRBV27 | TGTGCCAGCCAATCGATGGGGACCCAGTACTTC | CASQSMGTQYF
NA | TRBJ1-2 | TRBD1 | TRBV27 | TGTGCCAGCGACAGGGGCTACTATGGCTACACCTTC | CASDRGYYGYTF
few | TRBJ2-3 | NA | TRBV15 | TGTGCCACCAGCAGACCGGCCTTCTCCACAGATACGCAGTATTTT | CATSRPAFSTDTQYF
few | TRBJ2-2 | NA | TRBV4-2 | TGTGCCAGCAGCCAAGATTTGGGAACCGGCGGGGAGCTGTTTTTT | CASSQDLGTGGELFF
NA | TRBJ2-5 | NA | TRBV27 | TGTGCCAGCAGTCCGCGTTGGCGGCCCCAAGAGACCCAGTACTTC | CASSPRWRPQETQYF
NA | TRBJ2-7 | TRBD1 | TRBV9 | TGTGCCAGCAGCCCCGGGACAGGGTTTGGTCTTTACGAGCAGTACTTC | CASSPGTGFGLYEQYF
NA | TRBJ2-1 | NA | TRBV11-2 | TGTGCCAGCAGCTCATTAGGTCTAGCGCACAATGAGCAGTTCTTC | CASSSLGLAHNEQFF
NA | TRBJ2-6 | TRBD1 | TRBV5-8 | TGTGCCAGCAGCACCGGGACAGGAACAGGGGCCAACGTCCTGACTTTC | CASSTGTGTGANVLTF
NA | TRBJ2-3 | NA | TRBV19 | TGTGCCAGTAGTATAGCCCGGGGCACAGATACGCAGTATTTT | CASSIARGTDTQYF
NA | TRBJ2-5 | TRBD2 | TRBV18 | TGTGCCAGCTCACCACGGCTAGCGGGGACCCAAGAGACCCAGTACTTC | CASSPRLAGTQETQYF
NA | TRBJ1-1 | NA | TRBV27 | TGTGCCAGCAGTTTATCCTCGTCGTGGGCCATGAACACTGAAGCTTTCTTT | CASSLSSSWAMNTEAFF
once | TRBJ1-4 | NA | TRBV30 | TGTGCCTGGACCGAGGGAAGGGGAGGCGAAAAACTGTTTTTT | CAWTEGRGGEKLFF
NA | TRBJ2-3 | TRBD2 | TRBV5-1 | TGCGCCAGCAGCGACGGGAGGGCTAGAGATACGCAGTATTTT | CASSDGRARDTQYF
NA | TRBJ2-1 | TRBD2 | TRBV7-8 | TGTGCCAGCAGCTTATTAGCGGGTGTTTACAATGAGCAGTTCTTC | CASSLLAGVYNEQFF
NA | TRBJ2-7 | NA | TRBV2 | TGTGCCAGCAGGGGGACCGCGAACTCCTACGAGCAGTACTTC | CASRGTANSYEQYF
NA | TRBJ2-3 | NA | TRBV11-2 | TGTGCCAGCAGCTTTATTCAGGACACAGATACGCAGTATTTT | CASSFIQDTDTQYF
few | TRBJ2-5 | NA | TRBV7-2 | TGTGCCAGCAGCTTAATTTGGCAGACCCAAGAGACCCAGTACTTC | CASSLIWQTQETQYF
NA | TRBJ1-2 | NA | TRBV10-3 | TGTGCCATCAGTGAGTCGTGGGGGCAGTTTTATGGCTACACCTTC | CAISESWGQFYGYTF
few | TRBJ2-6 | TRBD2 | TRBV5-6 | TGTGCCAGCAGGCCTAGCGGGAGAAGTTCTGGGGCCAACGTCCTGACTTTC | CASRPSGRSSGANVLTF
many | TRBJ2-7 | TRBD1 | TRBV27 | TGTGCCAGCCGGGGGAACAGGGGGTTCGACGAGCAGTACTTC | CASRGNRGFDEQYF
NA | TRBJ2-5 | TRBD2 | TRBV5-1 | TGCGCCAGCAGCCCGGCGGGACTAGCGGGGCAAGAGACCCAGTACTTC | CASSPAGLAGQETQYF
NA | TRBJ1-2 | NA | TRBV18 | TGTGCCAGCTCACCGGATCCCACAGTCGGGGGCGGCTATGGCTACACCTTC | CASSPDPTVGGGYGYTF
NA | TRBJ2-5 | TRBD1 | TRBV7-9 | TGTGCCAGCAGCTCCGGGACAGGGATTTTCGCCCAGTACTTC | CASSSGTGIFAQYF
NA | TRBJ2-7 | NA | TRBV28 | TGTGCCAGCAGCCCCGGGAGTCTCTCCTACGAGCAGTACTTC | CASSPGSLSYEQYF
few | TRBJ2-1 | TRBD2 | TRBV28 | TGTGCCAGCACCCACGGACTAGCGGGGAGTAATGAGCAGTTCTTC | CASTHGLAGSNEQFF
NA | TRBJ2-5 | NA | TRBV5-1 | TGCGCCAGCAGCCCATCCTCGGTGAGGGAGACCCAGTACTTC | CASSPSSVRETQYF
once | TRBJ2-1 | NA | TRBV25-1 | TGTGCCAGCAGTGAAGGAAGGGAGGCGTGGTGGGGCAATGAGCAGTTCTTC | CASSEGREAWWGNEQFF
few | TRBJ2-7 | NA | TRBV6-6 | TGTGCCAGCAGTTACTCACGAGCGGTCAGCTCCTACGAGCAGTACTTC | CASSYSRAVSSYEQYF
NA | TRBJ2-3 | TRBD2 | TRBV5-1 | TGCGCCAGCAGCTTGGACCCTAGCGGGAACACAGATACGCAGTATTTT | CASSLDPSGNTDTQYF
NA | TRBJ2-1 | NA | TRBV5-1 | TGCGCCAGCGGCCCCTACGACAACTCCTACAATGAGCAGTTCTTC | CASGPYDNSYNEQFF
NA | TRBJ2-7 | NA | TRBV28 | TGTGCCAGCAGTCGCCCGTTCCCCCCCGAGCAGTACTTC | CASSRPFPPEQYF
once | TRBJ1-3 | TRBD1 | TRBV2 | TGTGCCAGCGGTAGGGACAGTGGAGGTGGAAACACCATATATTTT | CASGRDSGGGNTIYF
NA | TRBJ2-7 | TRBD1 | TRBV5-4 | TGTGCCAGCAGCTGGGGACAGGGCTCCTACGAGCAGTACTTC | CASSWGQGSYEQYF
few | TRBJ2-7 | NA | TRBV6-1 | TGTGCCAGCAGTGAGGGAACTCACGAAGTCTCCTACGAGCAGTACTTC | CASSEGTHEVSYEQYF